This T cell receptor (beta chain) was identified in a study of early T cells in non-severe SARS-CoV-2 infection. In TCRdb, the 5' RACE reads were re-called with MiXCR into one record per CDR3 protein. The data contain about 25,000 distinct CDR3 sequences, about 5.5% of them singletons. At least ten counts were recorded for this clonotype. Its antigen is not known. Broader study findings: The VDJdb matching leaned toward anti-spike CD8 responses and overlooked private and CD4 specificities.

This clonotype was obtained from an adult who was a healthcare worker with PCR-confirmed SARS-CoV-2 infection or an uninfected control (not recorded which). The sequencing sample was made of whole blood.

DNA of the CDR3: TGTGCCAGCAGTTTTTCGACAGGTTCCGGGGAGCTGTTTTTT. Its protein product is CASSFSTGSGELFF. The chain has TRBV27 and TRBJ2-2; D is possibly TRBD1 (6 bases). The V gene lost 3 bases and the J gene lost 6 bases, with 11 bases spanning the gap. The CDR3 length is 14 residues. CDR1 and CDR2 (germline): MNHEY, SMNVEV (reference sequence).